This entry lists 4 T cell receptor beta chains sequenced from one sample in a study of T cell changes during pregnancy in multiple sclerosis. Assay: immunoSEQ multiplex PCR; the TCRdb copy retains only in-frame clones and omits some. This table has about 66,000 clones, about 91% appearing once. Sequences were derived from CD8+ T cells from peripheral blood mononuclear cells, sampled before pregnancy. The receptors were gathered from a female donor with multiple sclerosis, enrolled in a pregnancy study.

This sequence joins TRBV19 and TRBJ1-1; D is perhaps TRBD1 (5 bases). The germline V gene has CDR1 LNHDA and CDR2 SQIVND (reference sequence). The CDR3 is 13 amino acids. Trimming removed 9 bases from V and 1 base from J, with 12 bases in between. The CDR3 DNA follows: TGTGCCAGCCAGGGTGAAGGGAACACTGAAGCTTTCTTT. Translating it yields CASQGEGNTEAFF.

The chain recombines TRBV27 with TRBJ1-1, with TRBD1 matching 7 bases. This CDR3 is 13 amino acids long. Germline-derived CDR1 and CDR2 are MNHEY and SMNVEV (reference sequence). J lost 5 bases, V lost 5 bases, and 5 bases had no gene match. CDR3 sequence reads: CASSPRGQTEAFF. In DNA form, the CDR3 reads TGTGCCAGCAGTCCGAGGGGGCAGACTGAAGCTTTCTTT.

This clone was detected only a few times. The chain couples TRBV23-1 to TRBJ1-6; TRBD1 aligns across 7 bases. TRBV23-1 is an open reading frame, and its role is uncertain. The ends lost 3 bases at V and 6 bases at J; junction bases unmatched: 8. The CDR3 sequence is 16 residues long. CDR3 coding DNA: TGCGCCAGCAGTCAGGGGACAGATTCACCTAATTCACCCCTCCACTTT. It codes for CASSQGTDSPNSPLHF.

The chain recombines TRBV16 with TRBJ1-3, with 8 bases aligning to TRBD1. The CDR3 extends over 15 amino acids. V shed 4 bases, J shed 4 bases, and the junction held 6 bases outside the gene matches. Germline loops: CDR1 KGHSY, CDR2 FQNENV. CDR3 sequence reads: CASSRLGQAGNTIYF. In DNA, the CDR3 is TGTGCCAGCAGCCGCCTGGGACAGGCCGGAAACACCATATATTTT.